This T cell receptor beta chain was obtained from a study of blood T cell repertoires in COVID-19. Study-wide background: Acute and convalescent COVID-19 specimens originated in the United States, Italy and Spain. Sources were T cells, B-cell-depleted T cells, or PBMCs; the material itself was cDNA or gDNA.

In the authors' methods: Estimated nucleated cell counts came from reference gene primer amplification. Generated by immunoSEQ multiplex PCR, the TCRdb table keeps only in-frame clones and is missing some. The D gene and trimming were derived from the DNA, and the V and J assignments and clone size from that table. The repertoire holds more than 250,000 clones, with 85% as singletons. With 1 base clipped from V and 8 bases from J, the junction kept 7 bases outside the gene matches. Germline CDR1 LGHNA, CDR2 YSLEER. The CDR3 runs 15 residues. This clone was observed many times. The sample was peripheral blood. The chain joins TRBV4-3 to TRBJ1-4; 7 nucleotides match TRBD1. The receptor was isolated from a man between 50 and 59 years old with active or convalescent COVID-19. CDR3 nucleotide sequence: TGCGCCAGCAGCCAAGGGACAGGCCCCGGGGAAAAACTGTTTTTT. It translates to CASSQGTGPGEKLFF.